A selection of T cell receptor beta chains follows, all from one sample in a study of cytomegalovirus exposure and HLA in healthy donors. The repertoire was sequenced with immunoSEQ multiplex PCR; TCRdb's copy has only in-frame clones and lacks some. The data show tens of thousands of clones, with around 78% seen just once and 2.5% held by the top ten. Sequencing input: PBMCs. The receptors shown here come from a male donor in good health and CMV-seropositive. Each CDR3 is given with its conserved first and last residue. The D gene is left open where the match is weak.

j_call | v_call | d_call | cdr3_aa
TRBJ2-7 | TRBV6-1 | NA | CASSTDRLAYEQYF
TRBJ1-2 | TRBV6-1 | TRBD1 | CAGGWDRFSGYTF
TRBJ1-5 | TRBV28 | NA | CASSFDRYQPQHF
TRBJ2-3 | TRBV28 | TRBD2 | CASSVSIGLADTDTQYF
TRBJ1-1 | TRBV10-3 | NA | CAIKGREVTEAFF
TRBJ2-5 | TRBV7-6 | TRBD1 | CASSLGQTGLRETQYF
TRBJ2-3 | TRBV27 | TRBD2 | CASSLLAGAFKGTDTQYF
TRBJ2-7 | TRBV27 | TRBD1 | CASRPPPGQGVYEQYF
TRBJ1-1 | TRBV25-1 | NA | CASSEMEGTEAFF
TRBJ2-1 | TRBV29-1 | TRBD2 | CSVDGTSGRAHEQFF
TRBJ2-5 | TRBV4-1 | TRBD1 | CASSLGQGVETQYF
TRBJ1-4 | TRBV25-1 | NA | CASSDGVQLFF
TRBJ1-5 | TRBV28 | NA | CASSLSSIRQALGNQPQHF
TRBJ2-6 | TRBV7-2 | TRBD2 | CASSLGGSGANVLTF
TRBJ1-2 | TRBV7-2 | NA | CASSLGGEGGYTF
TRBJ2-5 | TRBV19 | TRBD2 | CASSIDGIGTSGRSQYF
TRBJ2-3 | TRBV2 | NA | CASAQADHTQYF
TRBJ2-1 | TRBV5-1 | NA | CASSLETQGAQFF
TRBJ1-1 | TRBV7-9 | TRBD1 | CASSPPGTGGTEAFF
TRBJ1-2 | TRBV2 | TRBD1 | CASRDRGFSNYGYTF
TRBJ2-3 | TRBV27 | NA | CASSFRGTGEDTQYF
TRBJ1-2 | TRBV5-6 | NA | CASSLAGVNYGYTF
TRBJ2-7 | TRBV9 | NA | CASSAGQHTTYEQYF
TRBJ1-3 | TRBV5-4 | TRBD1 | CASSLGDRVFSGNTIYF
TRBJ1-4 | TRBV6-5 | TRBD1 | CASSYSGTGGEKLFF
TRBJ2-3 | TRBV5-4 | TRBD2 | CASSVGTSLGDTQYF
TRBJ1-2 | TRBV28 | NA | CASSLMENYGYTF
TRBJ2-7 | TRBV27 | NA | CYTGLANSEQYF
TRBJ2-7 | TRBV20-1 | NA | CSAKSTYEQYF
TRBJ1-5 | TRBV11-2 | NA | CASPVPQHF
TRBJ2-1 | TRBV6-6 | TRBD2 | CASSASGTSGKNEQFF
TRBJ2-5 | TRBV15 | NA | CATSREAQETQYF
TRBJ2-7 | TRBV4-2 | TRBD2 | CASSLGSAGGPSGEQYF
TRBJ2-3 | TRBV27 | TRBD2 | CASSPGLASDTQYF
TRBJ2-2 | TRBV4-1 | TRBD2 | CASSLGGFERSGELFF
TRBJ2-2 | TRBV4-1 | TRBD2 | CASSQFSGRVGELFF
TRBJ2-1 | TRBV7-9 | NA | CASSLGLHNEQFF
TRBJ2-7 | TRBV7-9 | NA | CASSLAPLPTYEQYF
TRBJ1-1 | TRBV29-1 | TRBD1 | CSGTSGTANTEAFF
TRBJ2-7 | TRBV6-5 | TRBD1 | CASSSGTGLGLYEQYF
TRBJ1-4 | TRBV28 | TRBD1 | CASSLSQRQGADEKLFF
TRBJ2-7 | TRBV30 | NA | CAWSSTVYEQYF
TRBJ1-2 | TRBV18 | TRBD1 | CASSRIQGDYGYTF
TRBJ2-3 | TRBV27 | NA | CASKPYTSTDTQYF
TRBJ2-7 | TRBV11-2 | TRBD1 | CASSRDRSYEQYF
TRBJ2-2 | TRBV5-6 | TRBD1 | CASSTTGGNTGELFF
TRBJ2-1 | TRBV5-1 | TRBD2 | CASRPQWASGGTGEQFF
TRBJ1-2 | TRBV2 | NA | CASNQEGYVGYTF
TRBJ2-2 | TRBV7-2 | NA | CASSLVATQIVGELFF
TRBJ1-3 | TRBV13 | NA | CASALLESIYF
TRBJ1-4 | TRBV27 | NA | CASRPLTDHLGKLFF
TRBJ2-7 | TRBV2 | TRBD2 | CASSPGLATLSSYEQYF
TRBJ2-7 | TRBV6-1 | NA | CASSPREGVYEQYF